This T cell receptor (beta chain) was retrieved from a study of Ad26.COV2.S vaccination and SARS-CoV-2 variants. Some clones are missing from TCRdb's copy, which holds only in-frame ones; the method was immunoSEQ multiplex PCR. The sample shows about 350,000 clones, 92% of them seen only once. The clonotype comes from a human donor who had recovered from COVID-19. This specimen was peripheral blood, taken after recovery from COVID-19.

This CDR3 is CSALSQETQYF. The CDR3 nucleotides are TGCAGTGCTTTAAGTCAAGAGACCCAGTACTTC. The chain recombines TRBV20-1 with TRBJ2-5, with D hard to call. The length of the CDR3 is 11 residues. Trimming cost V 5 bases and J 2 bases, with 6 bases left between them. CDR1 is DFQATT, CDR2 SNEGSKA, per germline (reference sequence).